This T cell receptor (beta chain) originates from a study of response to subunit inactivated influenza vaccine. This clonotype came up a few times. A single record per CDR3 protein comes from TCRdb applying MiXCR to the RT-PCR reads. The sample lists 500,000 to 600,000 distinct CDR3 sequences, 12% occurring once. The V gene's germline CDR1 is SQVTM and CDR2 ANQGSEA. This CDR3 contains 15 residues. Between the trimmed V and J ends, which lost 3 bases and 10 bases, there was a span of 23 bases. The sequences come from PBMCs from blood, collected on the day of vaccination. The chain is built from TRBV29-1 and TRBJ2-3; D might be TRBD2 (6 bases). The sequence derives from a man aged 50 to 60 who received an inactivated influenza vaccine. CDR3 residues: CSVDTFGGIYEAQYF. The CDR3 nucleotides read TGCAGCGTTGACACCTTTGGAGGGATTTATGAGGCGCAGTATTTT.